Described below is a single T cell receptor beta chain sequence and its context. This specimen belongs to a study of blood T cell repertoires in COVID-19. Study context: Donors in the United States, Italy and Spain gave samples during acute or convalescent COVID-19.

Authors' data handling: Counts of nucleated cells, estimated from reference gene primer amplification, were obtained. Method: immunoSEQ multiplex PCR; TCRdb's copy keeps in-frame clones and lacks some. For V, J and clone size, that table is used; D and trimming come from the DNA. This table has about 150,000 clones, 87% appearing once. Germline V lookup: CDR1 LGHNA, CDR2 YSLEER. This CDR3 region has 12 residues. The germline V and J ends were trimmed by 3 bases and 7 bases, with 9 bases remaining between them. This sequence was found in a woman aged 55-69 years with active or convalescent COVID-19. The chain has TRBV4-3 and TRBJ1-2; D ambiguous. The sequenced material came from peripheral blood. The CDR3 DNA reads as TGCGCCAGCAGCCAGCAAGAGGGTGGCTACACCTTC. This codes for CASSQQEGGYTF.